The T cell receptor beta chain described here comes from a study of T cell responses to AZD1222 COVID-19 vaccine (dated by TCRdb to 2020 to 2023). About the investigation overall: A total of 240 or so trial participants underwent TCR sequencing, of whom 200 to 220 had received two doses of AZD1222 and around 26 had received two doses of the MenACWY control vaccine. Trial participants were enrolled into age subgroups of 18-55, 56-69 and 70-plus years, which contained around 150, 29 and 61 TCR-sequenced participants, respectively. The study at large found these results: A significant rise in spike-specific TCR breadth and depth was observed after two AZD1222 doses relative to day 0 and relative to MenACWY recipients. Vaccine-associated CD4 TCRs spanned the whole spike protein, with dominant responses in regions 160-218 and 743-854. Conclusions about previously exposed vaccinees are limited because only five to seven AZD1222 recipients were SARS-CoV-2 seropositive at baseline. Most participants were white British and females outnumbered males, and the authors suggested that clonal diversity may have been underestimated. In the small 56-69-year group, the increase in depth fell short of significance, most likely because of low power. No day 14 peak-response samples were available, so repertoires were characterized only after the peak T cell response. Nearly half of unique spike-specific TCRs reportedly recognized epitopes outside regions mutated in the B.1.351 and B.1.1.7 variants.

Note on this clone: This receptor's antigen is unknown. The input lacks base qualities; no much larger clone sits a single base away.

The V and J ends are trimmed by 9 bases and 1 base, leaving 12 bases between them. The CDR3 holds 13 amino acids from the cysteine to the phenylalanine. The only DNA kept is the CDR3, 39 bases in frame from the first base. As encoded in the germline V gene, CDR1 is MDHEN while CDR2 is SYDVKM. The CDR3 regions of human TCRbeta chains were analyzed by immunosequencing. The source study handled its data this way. Repertoire TCRs were checked for matches against a reference library of SARS-CoV-2-specific TCRs that had been generated using the MIRA antigen-specificity platform. Breadth meant the fraction of unique TCRs that were SARS-CoV-2-associated, whereas depth meant the fraction of total T cells that were SARS-CoV-2-associated. Using the MIRA data, every spike-specific TCR was mapped to the spike region that the TCR reacted to and assigned to either a CD4 or a CD8 class. Log10-transformed breadth and depth values were compared by one-way ANOVA with Sidak's multiple comparisons tests. TCRdb obtained this table from immuneACCESS and retained in-frame rearrangements with V and J assigned. These tables miss some clones; where compared with another copy, unresolved V genes account for less than half of the shortfall, and the remainder is unexplained. V and J calls and clone size are those listed in that table; D and trimming were worked out from the DNA. This sample comprises around 150,000 clones, 80% to 95% of them detected only once. About 3.3% of the sample comes from the top ten.

The time point label, read with the paper, signifies: about 28 days (+/-7) after the second vaccine dose. AZD1222 recipients whose second dose came at about 4 weeks and those whose second dose came at about 12 weeks were combined into one group, since spike-specific TCR depth and breadth did not differ between the two schedules. The vaccinee samples were drawn from two UK trials, COV001 and COV002, one of which was a single-blind randomized controlled phase 2/3 trial testing AZD1222 (ChAdOx1 nCoV-19) in healthy adults. Trial participant PBMC samples were collected at day 0 and day 28 after the second dose for TCRbeta chain sequencing.

The TCR was taken from an adult who received the AZD1222 COVID-19 vaccine. Specimen: peripheral blood, collected 28 days after the second AZD1222 dose. The rearrangement joined TRBV28 to TRBJ1-1, with no D gene named confidently. The CDR3 sequence is CASQLLGNTEAFF. The nucleotides are TGTGCCAGTCAACTCCTAGGGAACACTGAAGCTTTCTTT. This CDR3, with the reference TRBV28 and TRBJ1-1 proteins standing in past its ends, gives the full variable domain DVKVTQSSRYLVKRTGEKVFLECVQDMDHENMFWYRQDPGLGLRLIYFSYDVKMKEKGDIPEGYSVSREKKERFSLILESASTNQTSMYLCASQLLGNTEAFFGQGTRLTVV.